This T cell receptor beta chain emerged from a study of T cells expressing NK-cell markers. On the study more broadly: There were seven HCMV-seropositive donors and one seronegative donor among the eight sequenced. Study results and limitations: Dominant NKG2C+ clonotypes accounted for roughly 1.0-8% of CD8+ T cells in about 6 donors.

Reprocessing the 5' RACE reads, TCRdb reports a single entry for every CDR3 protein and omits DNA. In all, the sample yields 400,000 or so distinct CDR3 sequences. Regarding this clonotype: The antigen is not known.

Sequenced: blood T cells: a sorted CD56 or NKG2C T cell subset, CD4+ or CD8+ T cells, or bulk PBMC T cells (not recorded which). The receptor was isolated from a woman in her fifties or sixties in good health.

CDR3 residues: CASSIPQRSGANVLTF. V gene TRBV2 combines with J gene TRBJ2-6. CDR1 and CDR2 (germline): SNHLY, FYNNEI. This CDR3 is built from 16 residues.